This passage covers 14 T cell receptor beta chains from one sample sequenced in a study of T cell changes during pregnancy in multiple sclerosis. Some clones are missing from TCRdb's copy, which holds only in-frame ones; the method was immunoSEQ multiplex PCR. Here the sample spans around 49,000 clones, 80% to 95% being singletons. The sample in question was CD4+ T cells from peripheral blood mononuclear cells, obtained after pregnancy. These receptors originate from a female donor in good health, enrolled as a control in a pregnancy study.

This chain links TRBV11-3 with TRBJ2-5, with 8 bases matching TRBD2. The germline V gene has CDR1 SGHNT and CDR2 YENEEA. The V and J ends lost 4 bases and 2 bases, in that order; junction bases with no gene match: 6. The CDR3 contains 15 residues. The CDR3 nucleotides are TGTGCCAGCAGCTCCCGGGGGGGGCCTCAAGAGACCCAGTACTTC. Its translation is CASSSRGGPQETQYF.

This sequence joins TRBV7-2 and TRBJ2-1, with TRBD2 as a possible D gene (6 bases). V was cut by 5 bases and J by 5 bases, with 16 bases left in between. The CDR3 loop spans 15 amino acids. CDR1 and CDR2 (germline): SGHTA, FQGNSA. This CDR3 reads CASSPPGREDNEQFF. The DNA for the CDR3 is TGTGCCAGCAGCCCACCCGGGCGGGAAGACAATGAGCAGTTCTTC.

The chain uses TRBV5-1 and TRBJ2-3; no reliable D call. Trimming took off 3 bases at V and 2 bases at J, with 4 bases between the two ends. CDR3 length: 12 amino acids. CDR1 and CDR2 from the germline V gene are SGHRS and YFSETQ. CDR3 sequence reads: CASSWATDTQYF. Written as DNA, the CDR3 is TGCGCCAGCAGCTGGGCCACAGATACGCAGTATTTT.

V gene TRBV11-1 combines with J gene TRBJ1-2, with 10 bases that match TRBD1. Germline lookup yields CDR1 SGHAT and CDR2 FQDESV (reference sequence). J lost 8 bases, V lost 3 bases, and 3 bases had no gene match. The CDR3 length is 13 residues. The CDR3 DNA reads as TGTGCCAGCAGCTTTGGACAGGGGGACGGCTACACCTTC. It translates to CASSFGQGDGYTF.

V gene TRBV11-2 combines with J gene TRBJ2-7; perhaps TRBD2 as D (6 bases). The CDR3 loop spans 15 amino acids. Trimming cost V 5 bases and J 7 bases, with 21 bases left between them. Germline loops: CDR1 SGHAT, CDR2 FQNNGV. CDR3 nucleotide sequence: TGTGCCAGCAGCCTCCAGGACGGGAGTATGGGGGAGCAGTACTTC. Translated, it gives CASSLQDGSMGEQYF.

V usage is TRBV11-2 and J usage is TRBJ1-1; D is undetermined. The length of the CDR3 is 12 residues. The V gene lost 3 bases and the J gene lost 10 bases, with 12 bases spanning the gap. Germline V lookup: CDR1 SGHAT, CDR2 FQNNGV. Here the CDR3 reads CASSLRYSVAFF. DNA of the CDR3: TGTGCCAGCAGCTTGAGGTATTCGGTAGCTTTCTTT.

The chain recombines TRBV5-1 with TRBJ2-5; 10 bases line up with TRBD2. The V gene's germline CDR1 is SGHRS and CDR2 YFSETQ. The CDR3 length is 15 residues. The J segment lost 2 bases and the V segment lost 6 bases, leaving 7 bases of the junction unmatched. CDR3 DNA sequence: TGCGCCAGCAACTTAGCGGGAGGAACACAAGAGACCCAGTACTTC. Translated: CASNLAGGTQETQYF.

V gene TRBV7-6 combines with J gene TRBJ1-5, with D possibly matching TRBD1 (5 bases). The CDR3 is made up of 15 amino acids. Germline V gene sequence: CDR1 SGHVS, CDR2 FNYEAQ. V was clipped by 3 bases and J by 1 base, with 10 bases between them. The CDR3 loop reads CASSLERGSNQPQHF. DNA of the CDR3: TGTGCCAGCAGCTTGGAAAGGGGCAGCAATCAGCCCCAGCATTTT.

This chain joins TRBV28 and TRBJ2-7, with TRBD2 matching over 7 bases. The V gene's germline CDR1 is MDHEN and CDR2 SYDVKM. CDR3 size: 16 residues. V lost 4 bases to trimming and J lost 4 bases; unmatched junction nucleotides: 13. The CDR3 sequence is CASSSPPGGGQYEQYF. Written as DNA, the CDR3 is TGTGCCAGCAGTTCCCCCCCAGGCGGGGGTCAGTACGAGCAGTACTTC.

This chain joins TRBV6-1 and TRBJ1-6; weak D call: TRBD1 (5 bases). The CDR3 consists of 15 residues. Between the trimmed V and J ends, which lost 3 bases and 6 bases, there was a span of 12 bases. The germline V gene encodes CDR1 MNHNS and CDR2 SASEGT. The CDR3 protein is CASSEGQAFNSPLHF. Here the CDR3 DNA reads TGTGCCAGCAGTGAGGGGCAGGCCTTTAATTCACCCCTCCACTTT.

This clone was seen only once. This chain connects TRBV19 to TRBJ2-2; 7 bases are a match to TRBD1. There are 13 residues in the CDR3. Germline V gene lookup returns CDR1 LNHDA and CDR2 SQIVND (reference sequence). J was trimmed by 2 bases and V by 8 bases; bases with no gene match: 2. The chain's CDR3 is CASGTANTGELFF. In DNA form, the CDR3 reads TGTGCCAGTGGGACAGCTAACACCGGGGAGCTGTTTTTT.

The V call is TRBV5-6, the J call TRBJ2-2; 12 positions agree with TRBD2. V trimming: 4 bases; J trimming: 0 bases; junction bases outside the gene matches: 1. This CDR3 comprises 16 residues. The germline V gene encodes CDR1 SGHDT and CDR2 YYEEEE. This CDR3 reads CASSRTSGANTGELFF. Here the CDR3 DNA reads TGTGCCAGCAGCCGGACTAGCGGGGCGAACACCGGGGAGCTGTTTTTT.

The chain is built from TRBV27 and TRBJ2-5; D not resolved. With the DNA end fitting TRBJ2-7 better, the J assignment may be wrong. The germline CDR1 and CDR2 sequences are MNHEY and SMNVEV (reference sequence). There are 14 residues in the CDR3. This chain's CDR3 is CASSDASANYEQYF. The CDR3 DNA sequence: TGTGCCAGCAGTGACGCGAGCGCCAACTACGAGCAGTACTTC.

The J gene is TRBJ1-4, the V gene TRBV6-1, with D unclear. CDR1 and CDR2 (germline): MNHNS, SASEGT. The CDR3 has 15 amino acids. Trimming took off 3 bases at V and 8 bases at J, with 16 bases between the two ends. The CDR3 spells CASSEVGRGSEKLFF. CDR3 sequence (DNA): TGTGCCAGCAGTGAGGTTGGGAGAGGGAGCGAAAAACTGTTTTTT.